This T cell receptor (beta chain) appears in the sequencing data of a study of control samples from healthy donors and cancer patients (dated by TCRdb to the early 2020s). Library generation was performed with the immunoSEQ multiplex PCR assay. TCRdb provides this immuneACCESS table in a form limited to in-frame rearrangements. Some clones are lacking; in checked studies, under half of them reflect an unresolved V gene, and why the rest are absent is not known. The table for this sample lists about 230,000 clones; over 75% of them were counted only once. Clones ranked in the top ten supply more than 10% of the sample. With respect to this clone: The target of this receptor is not known. No base-level quality is on record; no much larger clone is a single base apart.

Spanning cysteine to phenylalanine, the CDR3 consists of 17 amino acids. This entry keeps only the CDR3 DNA: 51 bases, framed from base 1. V is cut by 2 bases and J by 1 base, and the space between the germline ends is 14 bases. CDR1 and CDR2 are drawn from the germline V gene: SGHAT, FQNNGV. The receptor comes from a woman aged 60-75 years with lung cancer. Sequences were obtained from PBMCs. In this chain, TRBV11-2 is recombined with TRBJ2-2; the D gene is perhaps TRBD1 or TRBD2, each of them matching over 5 bases. The CDR3 amino acid sequence is: CASSLRGVRENTGELFF. The base sequence is TGTGCCAGCAGCTTAAGAGGGGTTAGGGAGAACACCGGGGAGCTGTTTTTT.